This T cell receptor beta chain was obtained from a study of T cells in Graves' hyperthyroidism and ophthalmopathy. Study-wide points: Researchers found most expanded thyroid clonotypes above 0.001 in blood as well. A 13 V-J model separated ophthalmopathy from stable hyperthyroidism.

Using RNA transcripts as the source, TCR beta CDR3 regions were amplified. With the HTBI primer set, the TCR CDR3 went through a first round of RT-PCR. TCRdb re-analysed the multiplex PCR reads in MiXCR, keeping a single row per CDR3 protein. The sample gives 250,000 to 300,000 distinct CDR3 sequences, 14% to 15% of which show up once; about an eighth is in the top ten. V gave up 4 bases and J gave up 8 bases, with 23 bases separating them. The V gene's germline CDR1 is SGHAT and CDR2 FQNNGV. This CDR3 has 16 residues. To note about this clonotype: Its specificity is unknown.

PBMCs came from around 10 ml fresh peripheral blood. The TCR comes from a woman aged 40 to 49 with Graves' hyperthyroidism that later progressed to Graves' ophthalmopathy. Sequencing was performed on blood. The chain uses TRBV11-2 and TRBJ1-1; TRBD1 might be the D (6 bases). The CDR3 protein is CASSSPRRGKYEEAFF. Here the CDR3 DNA reads TGTGCCAGCAGCTCCCCACGCAGGGGCAAATATGAGGAAGCTTTCTTT. Combining the CDR3 with reference TRBV11-2 and TRBJ1-1 gives the whole variable domain EAGVAQSPRYKIIEKRQSVAFWCNPISGHATLYWYQQILGQGPKLLIQFQNNGVVDDSQLPKDRFSAERLKGVDSTLKIQPAKLEDSAVYLCASSSPRRGKYEEAFFGQGTRLTVV.